This T cell receptor (beta chain) came from a study of control samples from healthy donors and cancer patients. TCRdb's copy holds only in-frame clones and misses some; the assay was immunoSEQ multiplex PCR. Of more than 110,000 clones listed, roughly 92% are singletons. Per the germline V gene, CDR1 is SGHAT and CDR2 is FQNNGV. V lost 5 bases and J lost 6; bases outside the gene matches: 9. CDR3 length equals 15 residues. Sequenced: blood. The V gene is TRBV11-2, the J gene TRBJ1-4; 7 nucleotides line up with TRBD1. This TCR derives from a man aged 25 to 40 in good health. The CDR3 loop reads CASSPDRVGYEKLFF. The CDR3 DNA reads TGTGCCAGCAGCCCAGACAGGGTAGGATATGAAAAACTGTTTTTT. Looking up the rest from reference TRBV11-2 and TRBJ1-4 gives the full variable domain: EAGVAQSPRYKIIEKRQSVAFWCNPISGHATLYWYQQILGQGPKLLIQFQNNGVVDDSQLPKDRFSAERLKGVDSTLKIQPAKLEDSAVYLCASSPDRVGYEKLFFGSGTQLSVL.